Below, 23 T cell receptor beta chains from the same sample are listed, as sequenced in a study of early T cells in non-severe SARS-CoV-2 infection. MiXCR, applied by TCRdb to the 5' RACE reads, yields one record per CDR3 protein. The table lists around 50,000 distinct CDR3 sequences, roughly 12% of them singletons. The sample was whole blood. The origin of the receptors is an adult who was a healthcare worker with PCR-confirmed SARS-CoV-2 infection or an uninfected control (not recorded which).

The table lists this clonotype with many counts. The chain joins TRBV7-2 to TRBJ2-1, with TRBD1 matching 8 bases. Germline trimming cut 6 bases from V and 7 bases from J; bases unmatched to any gene: 5. In germline, CDR1 is SGHTA, CDR2 FQGNSA. CDR3 length: 13 amino acids. CDR3 nucleotide sequence: TGTGCCAGCAGATCGGGGACAGGTAATGAGCAGTTCTTC. Its translation: CASRSGTGNEQFF.

This clonotype was detected ten times or more. The V call is TRBV4-3, the J call TRBJ1-2, with a tentative D call TRBD1 (5 bases). The CDR3 extends over 17 amino acids. Germline V gene lookup returns CDR1 LGHNA and CDR2 YSLEER. Trimming shortened V by 0 bases and J by 4 bases, and 18 bases separated the two germline ends. Here the CDR3 reads CASSQEAGSLGFYGYTF. The CDR3 nucleotides are TGCGCCAGCAGCCAAGAGGCAGGGTCCTTAGGCTTCTATGGCTACACCTTC.

The chain has TRBV5-1 and TRBJ1-6; D perhaps matches TRBD1 (6 bases). V shed 7 bases and J shed 8 bases, with 16 bases lying between them. Germline V gene sequence: CDR1 SGHRS, CDR2 YFSETQ. The CDR3 spans 14 residues. DNA for the CDR3: TGCGCCAGCGCAGCCGGGACAACTGATTCACCCCTCCACTTT. Translating it yields CASAAGTTDSPLHF.

The CDR3 loop is CASSIGRGTYEQYF. The CDR3 DNA sequence: TGTGCCAGTAGTATAGGGAGGGGCACCTACGAGCAGTACTTC. This chain uses TRBV19 with TRBJ2-7, with a weak D call TRBD2 (6 bases). V was shortened by 1 base and J by 2 bases, with 9 bases between the two germline ends. CDR1 LNHDA and CDR2 SQIVND come from the germline V gene (reference sequence). This CDR3 has 14 amino acids.

V is TRBV9 and J is TRBJ2-2; D uncertain. The germline V and J ends were trimmed by 4 bases and 5 bases, with 9 bases remaining between them. This CDR3 is built from 13 residues. Germline V CDR1 and CDR2: SGDLS, YYNGEE. This chain's CDR3 is CASSLPRTGELFF. DNA for the CDR3: TGTGCCAGCAGCTTGCCGAGAACCGGGGAGCTGTTTTTT.

This clonotype showed up many times. The V gene is TRBV3-1, the J gene TRBJ2-7; D may correspond to TRBD1 or TRBD2 (5 bases each). The CDR3 is 14 amino acids. Between the trimmed V and J ends, which lost 4 bases and 5 bases, there was a span of 15 bases. Looked up from germline, CDR1 is LGHDT and CDR2 is YNNKEL (reference sequence). CDR3 nucleotides: TGTGCCAGCAGCCCATGGGGGAGCTCTAACGAGCAGTACTTC. Translated, it gives CASSPWGSSNEQYF.

This clonotype has a count of ten or more. V is TRBV30 and J is TRBJ2-1; no reliable D call. V was shortened by 3 bases and J by 8 bases, with 14 bases between the two germline ends. The V gene's germline CDR1 is GTSNPN and CDR2 SVGIG (reference sequence). CDR3 size: 13 residues. The CDR3 coding sequence is TGTGCCTGGAGGAATACTGCCGCCTATGAGCAGTTCTTC. The encoded protein is CAWRNTAAYEQFF.

This clonotype has a count of ten or more. The chain combines TRBV2 with TRBJ1-5; 10 nucleotides align to TRBD1. Losses at the gene ends were 6 bases for V and 1 base for J; bases not matched to a gene: 3. The CDR3 has 15 amino acids. Germline V gene lookup returns CDR1 SNHLY and CDR2 FYNNEI. CDR3 sequence reads: CASRPDRGSNQPQHF. CDR3 in DNA: TGTGCCAGCAGGCCGGACAGGGGGAGCAATCAGCCCCAGCATTTT.

The rearrangement uses TRBV28 and TRBJ2-7; D remains unclear. CDR1 and CDR2 from the germline V gene are MDHEN and SYDVKM. Trimming took off 1 base at V and 3 bases at J, with 4 bases between the two ends. CDR3 length equals 12 residues. CDR3 bases: TGTGCCAGCAGTTTATTAAACTACGAGCAGTACTTC. It is translated as CASSLLNYEQYF.

This clonotype was detected many times. This sequence joins TRBV6-5 and TRBJ2-1, with TRBD1 as a possible D gene (5 bases). CDR1 MNHEY and CDR2 SVGAGI come from the germline V gene. V dropped 4 bases and J dropped 5 bases, with 6 bases sitting between them. CDR3 length: 12 amino acids. CDR3 region: CASSSRDNEQFF. The CDR3 DNA reads TGTGCCAGCAGTTCCAGGGACAATGAGCAGTTCTTC.

This clonotype was seen at least ten times. The chain couples TRBV12-5 to TRBJ2-3; D is possibly TRBD2 (5 bases). Trimming left V 3 bases short and J 2 bases short, with 12 bases between. From germline, CDR1 is LGHNT and CDR2 FRNRAP. The CDR3 is 15 amino acids. CDR3 amino acids: CASGLSGDYTDTQYF. DNA of the CDR3: TGTGCTAGTGGTTTAAGCGGAGACTACACAGATACGCAGTATTTT.

V gene TRBV6-5 combines with J gene TRBJ1-1, with 9 bases identical to TRBD1. V lost 0 bases to trimming and J lost 5 bases; unmatched junction nucleotides: 4. CDR3 length: 15 amino acids. The germline V gene has CDR1 MNHEY and CDR2 SVGAGI. The CDR3 nucleotides read TGTGCCAGCAGTTACTCATACAGGGGGCCTACTGAAGCTTTCTTT. Translation gives CASSYSYRGPTEAFF.

This chain joins TRBV28 and TRBJ2-1, with 10 bases aligning to TRBD2. The germline gives CDR1 MDHEN, CDR2 SYDVKM. CDR3 length: 15 amino acids. V shed 6 bases, J shed 12 bases, and the junction held 14 bases outside the gene matches. This CDR3 reads CASRVASGGRRGQFF. The DNA of the CDR3 is TGTGCCAGCAGAGTGGCTAGCGGGGGACGAAGGGGGCAGTTCTTC.

This clonotype was seen at least ten times. The gene calls are TRBV4-2 and TRBJ1-6; D unresolved. This CDR3 is 15 amino acids long. The V and J ends lost 2 bases and 10 bases respectively, with 15 bases between them. CDR1 is LGHNA and CDR2 is YNFKEQ in the germline V gene. The CDR3 sequence: CASSQKGPGGSPLHF. CDR3 sequence (DNA): TGTGCCAGCAGCCAAAAGGGCCCCGGAGGCTCACCCCTCCACTTT.

This clonotype has ten or more counts. The V and J genes are TRBV5-1 and TRBJ2-3; 11 nucleotides align to TRBD1. The CDR3 length is 15 residues. The V and J ends lost 4 bases and 5 bases, in that order; junction bases with no gene match: 6. Germline V gene data show CDR1 as SGHRS and CDR2 as YFSETQ. The CDR3 loop is CASSVDRGRGDTQYF. Written as DNA, the CDR3 is TGCGCCAGCAGCGTGGACAGGGGGCGAGGAGATACGCAGTATTTT.

The rearrangement joins TRBV10-2 to TRBJ1-5; 7 bases fit TRBD1. The CDR3 spans 13 residues. Germline CDR1 is WSHSY and CDR2 is SAAADI. J lost 4 bases, V lost 6 bases, and 3 bases had no gene match. CDR3 nucleotide sequence: TGCGCCAGCAGAACAGGGGTTAATCAGCCCCAGCATTTT. This gives the protein CASRTGVNQPQHF.

J is TRBJ2-7 and V is TRBV6-5, with TRBD1 as a possible D gene (6 bases). Per germline, CDR1 MNHEY and CDR2 SVGAGI. The CDR3 contains 14 residues. With 6 bases removed from V and 4 bases from J, the gap between germline ends came to 16 bases. The CDR3 protein is CASSLHRDGYEQYF. DNA for the CDR3: TGTGCCAGCAGCTTACACAGGGACGGGTACGAGCAGTACTTC.

This clonotype was counted at least ten times. The chain recombines TRBV5-1 with TRBJ2-7; 8 bases are shared with TRBD1. Germline assignment: CDR1 SGHRS and CDR2 YFSETQ. V lost 4 bases, J lost 3 bases, and 12 bases stayed unmatched. The CDR3 runs to 16 residues. The DNA for the CDR3 is TGCGCCAGCAGCCCATTTGGGGAGGACAGGGTCTACGAGCAGTACTTC. Protein sequence: CASSPFGEDRVYEQYF.

The sample holds many counts of this clonotype. A junction boundary mismatches the germline segment, possibly from a read error. The chain recombines TRBV11-2 with TRBJ2-1; D call uncertain. This CDR3 is built from 14 residues. Germline CDR1 is SGHAT and CDR2 is FQNNGV. Here the CDR3 reads CASSLGWRSNEQFF. DNA of the CDR3: TGTGCCAGCAGTTTAGGCTGGCGGAGCAATGAGCAGTTCTTC.

This clonotype was counted at least ten times. The J gene is TRBJ1-1, the V gene TRBV10-3; D perhaps matches TRBD1 (5 bases). The germline CDR1 and CDR2 sequences are ENHRY and SYGVKD. This CDR3 has 14 residues. V was pared by 2 bases and J by 0 bases, with 7 bases between. CDR3 coding DNA: TGTGCCATCAGTGAGGGACACCTGAACACTGAAGCTTTCTTT. It yields the protein CAISEGHLNTEAFF.

This clonotype was counted between two and nine times. The J gene is TRBJ2-7, the V gene TRBV7-2; TRBD1 matches 8 bases. The CDR3 extends over 15 amino acids. Trimming removed 1 base from V and 6 bases from J; junction bases left unmatched: 8. The germline CDR1 and CDR2 sequences are SGHTA and FQGNSA. CDR3 sequence (DNA): TGTGCCAGCAGCTTAGGTAGCAGGGGGCGTATCGAGCAGTACTTC. It is translated as CASSLGSRGRIEQYF.

This clonotype was seen a few times. J is TRBJ1-4 and V is TRBV2; no definite D call. The CDR3 has 13 amino acids. Germline CDR1 SNHLY, CDR2 FYNNEI. Trimming cost V 7 bases and J 10 bases, with 16 bases left between them. The CDR3 bases are TGTGCCAGCACCACTCGATACGGACCAAAACTGTTTTTT. This sequence encodes CASTTRYGPKLFF.

This clonotype was seen a few times. The CDR3: CASSFTGHEQFF. In nucleotides, the CDR3 is TGTGCCAGCAGTTTTACGGGGCATGAGCAGTTCTTC. The chain couples TRBV12-3 or TRBV12-4 to TRBJ2-1; D may correspond to TRBD1 or TRBD2 (5 bases each). The CDR3 sequence is 12 residues long. The ends were cut back, 3 bases at V and 8 bases at J, with 8 bases in the middle.